This T cell receptor (beta chain) was captured in a study of T-cell memory formation after mild COVID-19. This clonotype has just a few counts. TCRdb re-derived calls from the 5' RACE reads in MiXCR, one entry per CDR3 protein. Here the sample spans 90,000 to 120,000 distinct CDR3 sequences, roughly 14% being singletons. The TCR originated in a man younger than 35 who had mild COVID-19 (a few samples of this study predate the infection). Cell type and time point are not known. The sequenced material came from PBMCs or a T cell subset sorted from them (not recorded which).

In nucleotides, the CDR3 is TGTGCCGGATCCTACGGAAACCTTAGCAAAAACATTCAGTACTTC. It specifies CAGSYGNLSKNIQYF. The genes are TRBV9 and TRBJ2-4; D not resolved. Trimming took off 10 bases at V and 3 bases at J, with 20 bases between the two ends. CDR1 is SGDLS, CDR2 YYNGEE, per germline. This CDR3 has 15 residues. The full variable domain, completed using reference TRBV9 and TRBJ2-4, is DSGVTQTPKHLITATGQRVTLRCSPRSGDLSVYWYQQSLDQGLQFLIQYYNGEERAKGNILERFSAQQFPDLHSELNLSSLELGDSALYFCAGSYGNLSKNIQYFGAGTRLSVL.